The 20 T cell receptor beta chains in this list originate from one sample, sequenced in a study of blood T cell repertoires in COVID-19. Here immunoSEQ multiplex PCR was the method, and the copy in TCRdb shows in-frame clones only, minus some. The sample contains tens of thousands of clones, around 76% of which appear only once. The sequenced sample consisted of peripheral blood. The source of these receptors is a human donor in a cohort sampled during active COVID-19.

The V call is TRBV5-1, the J call TRBJ1-4; D is possibly TRBD1 (5 bases). There are 15 residues in the CDR3. Trimming shortened V by 0 bases and J by 2 bases, and 8 bases separated the two germline ends. Germline V gene lookup returns CDR1 SGHRS and CDR2 YFSETQ. In DNA form, the CDR3 reads TGCGCCAGCAGCTTGGGACCAGGGACTAATGAAAAACTGTTTTTT. Translation gives CASSLGPGTNEKLFF.

This chain uses TRBV13 with TRBJ2-1; 7 bases agree with TRBD1. Germline assignment: CDR1 PRHDT and CDR2 FYEKMQ (reference sequence). The CDR3 totals 15 residues. V shed 5 bases, J shed 2 bases, and the junction held 6 bases outside the gene matches. The CDR3 sequence: CASSNDRVTYNEQFF. The DNA for the CDR3 is TGTGCCAGCAGCAATGACAGGGTAACCTACAATGAGCAGTTCTTC.

The genes are TRBV3-1 (or the pseudogene TRBV3-2) and TRBJ1-1; 10 bases fit TRBD1. CDR1 and CDR2 from the germline V gene are LGHDT and YNNKEL (reference sequence). Germline trimming cut 4 bases from V and 13 bases from J; bases unmatched to any gene: 21. The CDR3 has 17 residues. As DNA, the CDR3 is TGTGCCAGCAGCCCGTCGACAGGGGGCGTTTACGCGGCAAGTGGTTTCTTT. This codes for CASSPSTGGVYAASGFF.

The V and J genes are TRBV6-5 and TRBJ1-6, with 8 bases identical to TRBD1. With 6 bases clipped from V and 12 bases from J, the junction kept 10 bases outside the gene matches. From germline, CDR1 is MNHEY and CDR2 SVGAGI. The CDR3 runs to 14 residues. The CDR3, as DNA: TGTGCCAGCAGCTCGACAGGGGCCGCGAGACCCCTCCACTTT. Translation: CASSSTGAARPLHF.

The chain couples TRBV7-3 to TRBJ1-2, with 10 bases aligning to TRBD1. V lost 2 bases to trimming and J lost 8 bases; unmatched junction nucleotides: 2. CDR1 and CDR2 from the germline V gene are SGHTA and FQGTGA. CDR3 length: 13 amino acids. CDR3: CASSLRQGAGYTF. The DNA for the CDR3 is TGTGCCAGCAGCTTACGACAGGGGGCCGGCTACACCTTC.

This clone was counted only a few times. The chain combines TRBV5-1 with TRBJ2-7; D might be TRBD1 (6 bases). Trimming stripped 4 bases from V and 2 bases from J, with 16 bases between. Germline V gene lookup returns CDR1 SGHRS and CDR2 YFSETQ. The CDR3 spans 15 residues. The CDR3 loop is CASSLRTASPYEQYF. CDR3 DNA sequence: TGCGCCAGCAGCCTAAGGACAGCTTCACCCTACGAGCAGTACTTC.

J is TRBJ2-1 and V is TRBV12-3 or TRBV12-4, with 8 bases fitting TRBD2. CDR3 size: 13 residues. Trimming removed 7 bases from V and 8 bases from J; junction bases left unmatched: 7. This chain's CDR3 is CASTPRTSHEQFF. As DNA, the CDR3 is TGTGCCAGCACCCCCCGGACTAGCCATGAGCAGTTCTTC.

J is TRBJ2-7 and V is TRBV15, with a possible D match to TRBD1 (6 bases). Trimming cost V 5 bases and J 6 bases, with 14 bases left between them. This CDR3 is 13 amino acids long. Germline V gene lookup returns CDR1 LNHNV and CDR2 YYDKDF (reference sequence). CDR3 amino acids: CATSGPLGGEQYF. CDR3 bases: TGTGCCACCAGCGGACCATTAGGGGGCGAGCAGTACTTC.

The gene calls are TRBV7-2 and TRBJ1-2; 7 bases align to TRBD1. Germline lookup yields CDR1 SGHTA and CDR2 FQGNSA. The length of the CDR3 is 14 residues. The trim removed 1 base at V and 6 bases at J, leaving 5 bases unmatched. The CDR3 loop is CASSLGQGEDGYTF. The CDR3 DNA is TGTGCCAGCAGCTTAGGACAGGGCGAAGATGGCTACACCTTC.

V is TRBV30 and J is TRBJ1-5; 7 positions agree with TRBD1. After removal of 3 bases from V and 6 bases from J, the junction contained 8 bases not matched to a gene. Looked up from germline, CDR1 is GTSNPN and CDR2 is SVGIG (reference sequence). This CDR3 has 14 residues. In DNA form, the CDR3 reads TGTGCCTGGAGCGGGACAGAATTTACTCAGCCCCAGCATTTT. It specifies CAWSGTEFTQPQHF.

The V and J genes are TRBV20-1 and TRBJ1-1; D not certain. This CDR3 spans 11 amino acids. The germline gives CDR1 DFQATT, CDR2 SNEGSKA (reference sequence). The germline V and J ends were trimmed by 3 bases and 5 bases, with 7 bases remaining between them. CDR3 amino acids: CSASMRTEAFF. CDR3 nucleotide sequence: TGCAGTGCTAGTATGCGGACTGAAGCTTTCTTT.

The rearrangement uses TRBV11-2 and TRBJ1-3, with D hard to call. Trimming pared 2 bases from V and 1 base from J, leaving 12 bases between. The germline gives CDR1 SGHAT, CDR2 FQNNGV. This CDR3 region has 16 residues. The CDR3 sequence is CASSLRGIGSGNTIYF. CDR3 nucleotide sequence: TGTGCCAGCAGCTTACGAGGGATAGGGTCTGGAAACACCATATATTTT.

Comment on this clone: The junction differs from germline at one of its ends, possibly a read error. This chain connects TRBV2 to TRBJ2-5; 7 bases are shared with TRBD2. The CDR3 is made up of 12 amino acids. The germline gives CDR1 SNHLY, CDR2 FYNNEI. The DNA for the CDR3 is TGTGCCAGCAACCAAGGGACTATCAATTCGCACTTC. It is translated as CASNQGTINSHF.

V usage is TRBV11-3 and J usage is TRBJ2-3; D uncertain. CDR3 length: 13 amino acids. Germline V gene sequence: CDR1 SGHNT, CDR2 YENEEA. Trimming cost V 0 bases and J 8 bases, with 9 bases left between them. The CDR3 nucleotides are TGTGCCAGCAGCTTAGATCCCGCCGGTACGCAGTATTTT. It specifies CASSLDPAGTQYF.

This rearrangement joins TRBV2 to TRBJ1-4; possible D gene TRBD1, 6 bases. Per germline, CDR1 SNHLY and CDR2 FYNNEI. The CDR3 consists of 15 residues. Trimming cost V 5 bases and J 8 bases, with 18 bases left between them. In nucleotides, the CDR3 is TGTGCCAGCAGTTTTTCACAGGGCCCGGAAGAAAAACTGTTTTTT. Encoded protein: CASSFSQGPEEKLFF.

The genes are TRBV2 and TRBJ1-4, with TRBD1 as a possible D gene (5 bases). V lost 6 bases and J 8 bases, leaving 19 bases between the germline ends. This CDR3 spans 15 amino acids. The germline V gene encodes CDR1 SNHLY and CDR2 FYNNEI. The CDR3 nucleotides read TGTGCCAGCAGCCCAGTAGGGGCACAAGGGGAAAAACTGTTTTTT. This gives the protein CASSPVGAQGEKLFF.

This clone was detected a few times. The chain recombines TRBV27 with TRBJ2-7; 9 positions agree with TRBD1. V was pared by 6 bases and J by 6 bases, with 12 bases of the junction left unmatched. The CDR3 is 15 amino acids. Looked up from germline, CDR1 is MNHEY and CDR2 is SMNVEV (reference sequence). CDR3 DNA: TGTGCCAGCAGCTCCTTAGGGACAGGGTTCTCCGAGCAGTACTTC. This translates into CASSSLGTGFSEQYF.

The CDR3 DNA sequence: TGTGCCAGCAGCCCCCTTGATCGGACAGGAAAGCAGTTCTTC. Protein sequence: CASSPLDRTGKQFF. The chain is built from TRBV5-4 and TRBJ2-1; 7 bases are shared with TRBD1. The V gene end was trimmed by 4 bases and the J gene end by 11 bases; junction bases not matched to a gene: 12. In germline, CDR1 is SGHNT, CDR2 YYREEE (reference sequence). The CDR3 is made up of 14 amino acids.

This rearrangement joins TRBV18 to TRBJ2-1, with TRBD2 as a possible D gene (5 bases). The CDR3 totals 18 residues. Trimming removed 3 bases at V and 2 bases at J, with 20 bases between. CDR1 and CDR2 (germline): KGHSH, LQKENI. For the CDR3, the DNA is TGTGCCAGCTCACCCAATGTCGGACCCCGGAGGACCTACAATGAGCAGTTCTTC. Protein sequence: CASSPNVGPRRTYNEQFF.

V is TRBV7-2 and J is TRBJ1-1; 7 bases map to TRBD1. This CDR3 contains 14 residues. V was clipped by 0 bases and J by 5 bases; unmatched bases: 3. CDR1 is SGHTA, CDR2 FQGNSA, per germline. The CDR3: CASSLAAGGTEAFF. The DNA of the CDR3 is TGTGCCAGCAGCTTAGCAGCAGGGGGAACTGAAGCTTTCTTT. Combining the CDR3 with reference TRBV7-2 and TRBJ1-1 gives the whole variable domain GAGVSQSPSNKVTEKGKDVELRCDPISGHTALYWYRQSLGQGLEFLIYFQGNSAPDKSGLPSDRFSAERTGGSVSTLTIQRTQQEDSAVYLCASSLAAGGTEAFFGQGTRLTVV.